This passage covers 18 T cell receptor beta chains from one sample sequenced in a study of blood T cell repertoires in COVID-19. The repertoire was sequenced with immunoSEQ multiplex PCR; TCRdb's copy has only in-frame clones and lacks some. This table has roughly 170,000 clones, 84% appearing once. Sequences were obtained from PBMCs or T cells enriched from blood (not recorded which). These receptors all come from a man between 45 and 60 years old who had recovered from COVID-19.

This chain joins TRBV19 and TRBJ1-4, with 12 bases lining up with TRBD1. V was clipped by 8 bases and J by 8 bases; unmatched bases: 6. The CDR3 runs to 14 residues. Germline CDR1 and CDR2: LNHDA and SQIVND (reference sequence). CDR3: CASSLGQGAEKLFF. In DNA form, the CDR3 reads TGTGCCAGTTCGCTGGGACAGGGGGCGGAAAAACTGTTTTTT.

This sequence joins TRBV5-1 and TRBJ2-3; 14 nucleotides align to TRBD2. Trimming removed 4 bases from V and 4 bases from J; junction bases left unmatched: 5. This CDR3 has 16 amino acids. The germline V gene has CDR1 SGHRS and CDR2 YFSETQ. CDR3 residues: CASSVTSGGASDTQYF. The CDR3, as DNA: TGCGCCAGCAGCGTGACTAGCGGGGGGGCTTCAGATACGCAGTATTTT. The complete variable domain, with remaining parts taken from reference TRBV5-1 and TRBJ2-3, reads KAGVTQTPRYLIKTRGQQVTLSCSPISGHRSVSWYQQTPGQGLQFLFEYFSETQRNKGNFPGRFSGRQFSNSRSEMNVSTLELGDSALYLCASSVTSGGASDTQYFGPGTRLTVL.

The chain uses TRBV5-1 and TRBJ1-4; 7 nucleotides agree with TRBD1. Per the germline V gene, CDR1 is SGHRS and CDR2 is YFSETQ. The CDR3 totals 14 residues. V gave up 2 bases and J gave up 7 bases; unmatched junction bases: 5. CDR3: CASSLSGGFEKLFF. Written as DNA, the CDR3 is TGCGCCAGCAGCTTATCAGGGGGTTTTGAAAAACTGTTTTTT.

V is TRBV10-1 and J is TRBJ2-7; perhaps TRBD2 as D (6 bases). Trimming shortened V by 3 bases and J by 2 bases, and 29 bases separated the two germline ends. Germline V lookup: CDR1 WNHNN, CDR2 SYGVQD (reference sequence). The CDR3 is made up of 20 amino acids. The chain's CDR3 is CASSDGGAHRYLDGPYEQYF. CDR3 sequence (DNA): TGCGCCAGCAGTGATGGAGGGGCCCATCGATACCTTGACGGACCCTACGAGCAGTACTTC.

This chain joins TRBV9 and TRBJ2-7; D possibly corresponds to TRBD1 (6 bases). V was trimmed by 0 bases and J by 0 bases, leaving 16 bases between them. CDR1 is SGDLS and CDR2 is YYNGEE in the germline V gene. The CDR3 has 17 residues. In DNA, the CDR3 is TGTGCCAGCAGCGTAGGGGTCTCATTCAGGGGCTCCTACGAGCAGTACTTC. Protein: CASSVGVSFRGSYEQYF.

The rearrangement uses TRBV27 and TRBJ1-2; TRBD1 matches at 11 bases. The V segment lost 0 bases and the J segment 1 base; nucleotides outside the gene matches: 13. CDR3 length: 20 amino acids. Germline V gene lookup returns CDR1 MNHEY and CDR2 SMNVEV (reference sequence). CDR3 protein: CASSLSGPGGQGEGNYGYTF. Written as DNA, the CDR3 is TGTGCCAGCAGTTTATCAGGCCCTGGGGGACAGGGGGAAGGTAACTATGGCTACACCTTC.

To note about this clone: At one boundary the junction diverges from the germline segment, which might be a read error. This sequence joins TRBV6-5 and TRBJ2-1; D is perhaps TRBD1 (6 bases). Per germline, CDR1 MNHEY and CDR2 SVGAGI. The CDR3 is made up of 11 amino acids. The CDR3 DNA reads as TGTGCCAGCAGTTTAACGGGACATTTCATCTTC. Translation: CASSLTGHFIF.

The CDR3 sequence is CASSPGRVQDTQYF. CDR3 nucleotides: TGTGCCAGCAGCCCTGGGAGGGTTCAAGATACGCAGTATTTT. The chain couples TRBV4-2 to TRBJ2-3; 7 bases line up with TRBD2. This CDR3 is 14 amino acids long. The J segment lost 5 bases and the V segment lost 4 bases, leaving 6 bases of the junction unmatched. Germline assignment: CDR1 LGHNA and CDR2 YNFKEQ.

This clone was counted a few times. The genes are TRBV5-1 and TRBJ2-7; the D is unclear. The ends were cut back, 0 bases at V and 2 bases at J, with 12 bases in the middle. This CDR3 has 15 amino acids. Germline CDR1 is SGHRS and CDR2 is YFSETQ. Here the CDR3 reads CASSLGAGGTYEQYF. CDR3 nucleotides: TGCGCCAGCAGCTTGGGCGCAGGTGGCACCTACGAGCAGTACTTC.

The chain has TRBV11-1 and TRBJ1-3; the D is unclear. The CDR3 sequence is 15 residues long. Germline-derived CDR1 and CDR2 are SGHAT and FQDESV (reference sequence). The V gene lost 0 bases and the J gene lost 8 bases, with 14 bases spanning the gap. CDR3 DNA sequence: TGTGCCAGCAGCTTAGCTATCCCGGGATACCACACCATATATTTT. Its protein is CASSLAIPGYHTIYF. Combining the CDR3 with reference TRBV11-1 and TRBJ1-3 gives the whole variable domain EAEVAQSPRYKITEKSQAVAFWCDPISGHATLYWYRQILGQGPELLVQFQDESVVDDSQLPKDRFSAERLKGVDSTLKIQPAELGDSAMYLCASSLAIPGYHTIYFGEGSWLTVV.

The J gene is TRBJ2-5, the V gene TRBV3-1 (or the pseudogene TRBV3-2); D is possibly TRBD2 (6 bases). The V end lost 4 bases, the J end lost 5 bases, and 17 bases lay between the germline ends. The length of the CDR3 is 15 residues. Per germline, CDR1 LGHDT and CDR2 YNNKEL (reference sequence). The CDR3 region is CASSLQGRLAETQYF. The CDR3 region has the DNA TGTGCCAGCAGCCTCCAGGGTCGGCTAGCGGAGACCCAGTACTTC.

The rearrangement links TRBV7-9 to TRBJ1-2, with D possibly TRBD1 on 6 matching bases. The CDR3 spans 14 residues. V gave up 3 bases and J gave up 2 bases, with 10 bases separating them. Per germline, CDR1 SEHNR and CDR2 FQNEAQ (reference sequence). The CDR3 DNA follows: TGTGCCAGCAGCTTGCAGGGGCTAAACTATGGCTACACCTTC. Amino acids: CASSLQGLNYGYTF.

This chain joins TRBV4-3 and TRBJ1-2; the match to TRBD1 covers 7 bases. The CDR3 is 14 amino acids. The germline CDR1 and CDR2 sequences are LGHNA and YSLEER. The trim removed 1 base at V and 4 bases at J, leaving 3 bases unmatched. CDR3 nucleotide sequence: TGCGCCAGCAGCCAAGGACAGGGAACCTATGGCTACACCTTC. Translated: CASSQGQGTYGYTF.

This clone was observed once. This chain links TRBV6-5 with TRBJ1-6; 10 bases map to TRBD1. Trimming removed 6 bases from V and 5 bases from J; junction bases left unmatched: 1. The germline V gene has CDR1 MNHEY and CDR2 SVGAGI. The CDR3 is made up of 14 amino acids. CDR3 sequence: CASRGTGDNSPLHF. DNA for the CDR3: TGTGCCAGCAGGGGGACAGGGGATAATTCACCCCTCCACTTT.

V usage is TRBV7-6 and J usage is TRBJ2-1; 13 bases map to TRBD2. Germline V gives CDR1 SGHVS, CDR2 FNYEAQ. The CDR3 spans 16 residues. Unmatched junction bases numbered 9, after V lost 5 bases and J lost 8 bases. CDR3 protein: CASSRGLAGTRDEQFF. In nucleotides, the CDR3 is TGTGCCAGCAGCAGGGGACTAGCGGGGACCAGGGATGAGCAGTTCTTC.

The chain carries TRBV28 and TRBJ1-4; no clear D gene. Per the germline V gene, CDR1 is MDHEN and CDR2 is SYDVKM. CDR3 length equals 11 residues. With 6 bases removed from V and 7 bases from J, the gap between germline ends came to 6 bases. CDR3 amino acids: CASRSLEKLFF. The CDR3, as DNA: TGTGCCAGCAGAAGCCTTGAAAAACTGTTTTTT.

The gene calls are TRBV2 and TRBJ1-2; D might be TRBD1 (6 bases). Germline-derived CDR1 and CDR2 are SNHLY and FYNNEI. Trimming removed 10 bases from V and 2 bases from J, with 23 bases in between. The CDR3 loop spans 16 amino acids. This chain's CDR3 is CANSHSPRGSNYGYTF. Written as DNA, the CDR3 is TGTGCCAACTCCCATAGCCCAAGGGGGTCCAACTATGGCTACACCTTC.

This rearrangement joins TRBV27 to TRBJ2-2, with TRBD2 identical over 7 bases. CDR3 length equals 15 residues. CDR1 and CDR2 from the germline V gene are MNHEY and SMNVEV (reference sequence). Germline trimming cut 6 bases from V and 3 bases from J; bases unmatched to any gene: 7. CDR3 sequence (DNA): TGTGCCAGCAGAAAGCGGGGAGGGGACACCGGGGAGCTGTTTTTT. It yields the protein CASRKRGGDTGELFF.